The 14 T cell receptor beta chains listed next were all sequenced from one sample in a study of T cells after yellow fever vaccination. TCRdb reanalysed the 5' RACE reads using MiXCR and keeps one entry per CDR3 protein. The repertoire holds 200,000 to 300,000 distinct CDR3 sequences, roughly 6.3% seen once, with around 1.1% in the top ten. The specimen was CD4+ T cells sorted from PBMCs, collected on the day of the yellow fever booster vaccination. The receptor source for this set is a man younger than 45 who received the YFV17D yellow fever vaccine.

This clonotype was detected many times. V usage is TRBV20-1 and J usage is TRBJ2-3; D is undetermined. The V and J ends lost 5 bases and 5 bases respectively, with 11 bases between them. The CDR3 is made up of 12 amino acids. Per the germline V gene, CDR1 is DFQATT and CDR2 is SNEGSKA (reference sequence). The CDR3 DNA follows: TGCAGTGCTGGGTCCTCGAAAGATACGCAGTATTTT. Residues: CSAGSSKDTQYF.

This clonotype was seen ten or more times. The chain joins TRBV6-2 or TRBV6-3 to TRBJ1-4, with 7 bases matching TRBD1. With V trimmed by 2 bases and J by 10 bases, 7 bases remained unmatched. The germline CDR1 and CDR2 sequences are MNHEY and SVGEGT. The CDR3 is 14 residues long. The CDR3 loop reads CASSYRTGLGKLFF. Written as DNA, the CDR3 is TGTGCCAGCAGTTACAGGACAGGCCTTGGAAAACTGTTTTTT.

This clonotype has only a few counts. The CDR3 protein is CASSQARDRGNEKLFF. The CDR3 DNA reads TGCGCCAGCAGCCAAGCCAGGGACAGGGGCAATGAAAAACTGTTTTTT. This sequence joins TRBV4-3 and TRBJ1-4; 10 nucleotides agree with TRBD1. The CDR3 contains 16 residues. Germline CDR1 and CDR2: LGHNA and YSLEER. With 1 base clipped from V and 5 bases from J, the junction kept 4 bases outside the gene matches.

V gene TRBV7-3 combines with J gene TRBJ2-2; weak D call: TRBD2 (6 bases). This CDR3 is built from 15 residues. Trimming stripped 1 base from V and 4 bases from J, with 10 bases between. In germline, CDR1 is SGHTA, CDR2 FQGTGA. CDR3 residues: CASSLMLATTGELFF. DNA for the CDR3: TGTGCCAGCAGCTTAATGCTAGCGACCACCGGGGAGCTGTTTTTT.

This clonotype appeared a few times. The J gene is TRBJ2-2, the V gene TRBV12-5, with D tentatively TRBD1 or TRBD2 (5 bases each). V was cut by 7 bases and J by 3 bases, with 15 bases left in between. The CDR3 is 15 residues long. CDR1 is LGHNT and CDR2 is FRNRAP in the germline V gene. CDR3 region: CASALGTMDTGELFF. The DNA of the CDR3 is TGTGCTAGTGCCCTCGGGACGATGGACACCGGGGAGCTGTTTTTT.

This clonotype was seen more than once but under ten times. V is TRBV29-1 and J is TRBJ2-1; 7 bases map to TRBD2. The length of the CDR3 is 19 residues. J was trimmed by 4 bases and V by 7 bases; bases with no gene match: 25. CDR1 is SQVTM and CDR2 is ANQGSEA in the germline V gene. CDR3 protein: CSAKRGASGTRSVYNEQFF. The CDR3, as DNA: TGCAGCGCCAAAAGAGGGGCTAGCGGTACCCGCTCCGTTTACAATGAGCAGTTCTTC.

This clonotype turned up a few times. V usage is TRBV18 and J usage is TRBJ2-7, with D possibly called TRBD1 or TRBD2 (5 bases each). The CDR3 length is 14 residues. V was pared by 3 bases and J by 2 bases, with 11 bases between. CDR1 and CDR2 from the germline V gene are KGHSH and LQKENI. The CDR3 DNA reads TGTGCCAGCTCACCGGGACGGATAACCTACGAGCAGTACTTC. Its protein product is CASSPGRITYEQYF. Full variable domain (rest looked up from reference TRBV18 and TRBJ2-7): NAGVMQNPRHLVRRRGQEARLRCSPMKGHSHVYWYRQLPEEGLKFMVYLQKENIIDESGMPKERFSAEFPKEGPSILRIQQVVRGDSAAYFCASSPGRITYEQYFGPGTRLTVT.

This clonotype was seen more than once but under ten times. The CDR3 here is CASSLVRSTDTQYF. CDR3 sequence (DNA): TGTGCCAGCAGCTTGGTCAGGTCCACAGATACGCAGTATTTT. The chain uses TRBV11-2 and TRBJ2-3; no definite D call. The V gene's germline CDR1 is SGHAT and CDR2 FQNNGV. The CDR3 sequence is 14 residues long. The V end was cut by 3 bases, the J end by 2 bases, with 9 bases between. Complete variable domain (other parts from reference TRBV11-2 and TRBJ2-3): EAGVAQSPRYKIIEKRQSVAFWCNPISGHATLYWYQQILGQGPKLLIQFQNNGVVDDSQLPKDRFSAERLKGVDSTLKIQPAKLEDSAVYLCASSLVRSTDTQYFGPGTRLTVL.

V usage is TRBV12-3 or TRBV12-4 and J usage is TRBJ2-2, with D maybe TRBD2 (6 bases). V lost 8 bases and J lost 5, with 18 bases in between. The CDR3 is 15 residues long. DNA of the CDR3: TGTGCCAGCTCCTTGTGGAGGGGTGCAACCGGGGAGCTGTTTTTT. This translates into CASSLWRGATGELFF.

This clonotype has a count of ten or more. The rearrangement joins TRBV7-2 to TRBJ1-2; possibly TRBD1 for D (5 bases). From germline, CDR1 is SGHTA and CDR2 FQGNSA. Trimming removed 4 bases from V and 8 bases from J, with 14 bases in between. This CDR3 comprises 13 residues. CDR3 in amino acids: CASSSDSRSGYTF. DNA of the CDR3: TGTGCCAGCAGCTCCGACAGTCGGTCGGGCTACACCTTC.

This clonotype was seen only a few times. The V gene is TRBV7-3, the J gene TRBJ2-3; 8 bases map to TRBD2. V lost 5 bases to trimming and J lost 0 bases; unmatched junction nucleotides: 13. The germline V gene has CDR1 SGHTA and CDR2 FQGTGA. The CDR3 has 18 amino acids. DNA of the CDR3: TGTGCCAGCAGCGCTGCCCCGGTTTCTAGCGGGAGCACAGATACGCAGTATTTT. Encoded protein: CASSAAPVSSGSTDTQYF.

This clonotype appeared many times. CDR3 in amino acids: CASTSLGAGAGELFF. The CDR3 nucleotides are TGTGCCAGCACTTCACTGGGGGCAGGGGCCGGGGAGCTGTTTTTT. This sequence joins TRBV2 and TRBJ2-2; D possibly corresponds to TRBD1 (6 bases). The CDR3 is 15 residues long. CDR1 and CDR2 from the germline V gene are SNHLY and FYNNEI. Trimming pared 7 bases from V and 6 bases from J, leaving 18 bases between.

The V gene is TRBV20-1, the J gene TRBJ1-1; D is perhaps TRBD1 (5 bases). The germline CDR1 and CDR2 sequences are DFQATT and SNEGSKA (reference sequence). The V and J ends lost 5 bases and 9 bases respectively, with 22 bases between them. The CDR3 covers 14 residues. In nucleotides, the CDR3 is TGCAGTGCTTCGGTTCCGACTGGGGGGGAACAAGCTTTCTTT. It specifies CSASVPTGGEQAFF.

This clonotype was seen only a few times. The chain carries TRBV12-3 or TRBV12-4 and TRBJ2-2; tentatively, D is TRBD2 (5 bases). Trimming cost V 8 bases and J 5 bases, with 12 bases left between them. The CDR3 loop spans 13 amino acids. Here the CDR3 reads CASRGEGTGELFF. The CDR3 region has the DNA TGTGCCAGCCGAGGAGAGGGAACCGGGGAGCTGTTTTTT.